This T cell receptor (beta chain) was identified in a study of TIL therapy for anti-PD-1-resistant metastatic lung cancer. Study findings and constraints: TIL clonotype persistence in blood showed no apparent association with response.

Time point described: pre-treatment sample, taken before nivolumab and TIL therapy. The CDR3 runs 17 residues. Germline V gives CDR1 MNHEY, CDR2 SMNVEV (reference sequence). Trimming removed 0 bases at V and 8 bases at J, with 17 bases between. This was the immunoSEQ v3 assay. Assay: immunoSEQ multiplex PCR; the TCRdb copy retains only in-frame clones and omits some. The sample lists tens of thousands of clones; 65% to 90% were seen once. On this clone: Its target is unknown.

The J gene is TRBJ1-6, the V gene TRBV27; possible D gene TRBD1, 6 bases. The receptor comes from a person aged 25 to 85 with non-small cell lung cancer. Sample: blood, taken at baseline. CDR3 protein: CASSLSWTPRGDSPLHF. Here the CDR3 DNA reads TGTGCCAGCAGTTTATCTTGGACCCCCAGGGGTGATTCACCCCTCCACTTT.